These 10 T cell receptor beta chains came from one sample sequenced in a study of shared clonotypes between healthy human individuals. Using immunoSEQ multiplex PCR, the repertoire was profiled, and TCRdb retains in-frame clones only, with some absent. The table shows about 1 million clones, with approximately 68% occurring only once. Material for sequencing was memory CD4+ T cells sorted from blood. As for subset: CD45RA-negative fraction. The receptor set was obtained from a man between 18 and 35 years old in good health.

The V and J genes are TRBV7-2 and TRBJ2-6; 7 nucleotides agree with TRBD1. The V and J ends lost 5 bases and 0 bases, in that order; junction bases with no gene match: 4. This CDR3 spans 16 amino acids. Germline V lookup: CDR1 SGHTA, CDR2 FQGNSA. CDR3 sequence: CASSLEGASGANVLTF. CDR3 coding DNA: TGTGCCAGCAGCCTAGAGGGGGCCTCTGGGGCCAACGTCCTGACTTTC.

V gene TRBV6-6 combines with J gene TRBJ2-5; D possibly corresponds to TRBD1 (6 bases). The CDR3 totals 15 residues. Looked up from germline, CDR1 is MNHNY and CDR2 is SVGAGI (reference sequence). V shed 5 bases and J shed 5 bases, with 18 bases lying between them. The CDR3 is CASSQSQGNEETQYF. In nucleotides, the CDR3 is TGTGCCAGCAGTCAAAGTCAGGGGAACGAGGAGACCCAGTACTTC.

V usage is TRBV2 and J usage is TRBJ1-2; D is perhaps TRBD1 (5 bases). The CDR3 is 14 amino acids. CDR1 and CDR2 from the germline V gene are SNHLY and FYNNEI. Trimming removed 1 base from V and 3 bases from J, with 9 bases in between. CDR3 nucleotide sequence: TGTGCCAGCAGTGAAGGGCGGGGGTACTATGGCTACACCTTC. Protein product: CASSEGRGYYGYTF. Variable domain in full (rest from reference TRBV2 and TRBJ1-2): EPEVTQTPSHQVTQMGQEVILRCVPISNHLYFYWYRQILGQKVEFLVSFYNNEISEKSEIFDDQFSVERPDGSNFTLKIRSTKLEDSAMYFCASSEGRGYYGYTFGSGTRLTVV.

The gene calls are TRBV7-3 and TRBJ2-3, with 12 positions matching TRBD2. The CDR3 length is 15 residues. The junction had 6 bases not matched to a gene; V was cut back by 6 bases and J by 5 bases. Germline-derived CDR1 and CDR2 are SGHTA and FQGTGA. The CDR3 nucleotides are TGTGCCAGCAGTTCTAGCGGGGGGGCCGGAGATACGCAGTATTTT. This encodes CASSSSGGAGDTQYF.

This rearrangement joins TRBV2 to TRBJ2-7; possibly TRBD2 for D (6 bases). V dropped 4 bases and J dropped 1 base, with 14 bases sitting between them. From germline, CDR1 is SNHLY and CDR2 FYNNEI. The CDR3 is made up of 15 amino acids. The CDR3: CASSVEEGGSYEQYF. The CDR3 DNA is TGTGCCAGCAGTGTCGAGGAGGGTGGGTCCTACGAGCAGTACTTC.

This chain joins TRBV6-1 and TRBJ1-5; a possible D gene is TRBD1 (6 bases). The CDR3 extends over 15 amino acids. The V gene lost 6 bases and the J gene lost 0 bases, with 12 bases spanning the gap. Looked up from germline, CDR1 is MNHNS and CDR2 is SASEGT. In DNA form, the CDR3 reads TGTGCCAGCAGACCCCCGGGGGCTAGCAATCAGCCCCAGCATTTT. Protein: CASRPPGASNQPQHF.

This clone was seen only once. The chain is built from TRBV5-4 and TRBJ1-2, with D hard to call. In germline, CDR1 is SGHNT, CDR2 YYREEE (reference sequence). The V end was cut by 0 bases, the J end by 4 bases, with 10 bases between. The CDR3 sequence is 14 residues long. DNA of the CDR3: TGTGCCAGCAGCTTGGGTGGAGATGTCTATGGCTACACCTTC. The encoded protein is CASSLGGDVYGYTF.

CDR3 sequence reads: CASSAPINQPQHF. In nucleotides, the CDR3 is TGTGCCAGCAGCGCCCCTATCAATCAGCCCCAGCATTTT. The chain employs TRBV9 and TRBJ1-5; D remains ambiguous. Germline CDR1 and CDR2: SGDLS and YYNGEE. There are 13 residues in the CDR3. V was clipped by 3 bases and J by 3 bases, with 7 bases between them.

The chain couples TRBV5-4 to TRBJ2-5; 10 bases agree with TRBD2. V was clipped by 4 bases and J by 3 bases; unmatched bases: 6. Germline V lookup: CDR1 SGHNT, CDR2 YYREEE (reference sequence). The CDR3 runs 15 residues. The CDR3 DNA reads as TGTGCCAGCAGCGTGCCGGGACTAGCGAAAGAGACCCAGTACTTC. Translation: CASSVPGLAKETQYF.

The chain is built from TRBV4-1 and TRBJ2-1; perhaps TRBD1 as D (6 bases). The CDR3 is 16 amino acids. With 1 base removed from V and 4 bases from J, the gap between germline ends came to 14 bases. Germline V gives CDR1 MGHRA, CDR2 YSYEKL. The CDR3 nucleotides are TGCGCCAGCAGCCAAGGTTCGAGGGGGATTTACAATGAGCAGTTCTTC. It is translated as CASSQGSRGIYNEQFF.